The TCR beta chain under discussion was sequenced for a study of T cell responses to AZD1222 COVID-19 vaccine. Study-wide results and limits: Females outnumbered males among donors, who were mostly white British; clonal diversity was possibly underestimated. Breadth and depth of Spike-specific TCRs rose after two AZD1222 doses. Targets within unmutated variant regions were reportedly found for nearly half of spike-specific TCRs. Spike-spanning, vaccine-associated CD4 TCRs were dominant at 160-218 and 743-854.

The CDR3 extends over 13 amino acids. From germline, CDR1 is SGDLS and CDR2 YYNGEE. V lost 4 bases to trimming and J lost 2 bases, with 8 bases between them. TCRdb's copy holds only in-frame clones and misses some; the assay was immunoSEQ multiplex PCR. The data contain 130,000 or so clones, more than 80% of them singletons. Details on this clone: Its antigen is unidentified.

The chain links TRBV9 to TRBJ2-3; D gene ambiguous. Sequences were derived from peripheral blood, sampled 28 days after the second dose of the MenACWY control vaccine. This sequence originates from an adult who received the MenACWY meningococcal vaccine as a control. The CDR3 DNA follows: TGTGCCAGCAGCCCCTCGGACACAGATACGCAGTATTTT. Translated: CASSPSDTDTQYF.